These T cell receptor beta chains were read from a single sample in a study of identical twins. TCRdb processed the 5' RACE reads anew with MiXCR; each CDR3 protein has one entry. The sample consists of around 470,000 distinct CDR3 sequences, 13% to 15% of them appearing once. These data are also associated with another study on yellow fever vaccine responses in identical twins.

The sample consisted of CD4+ T cells sorted from blood. These receptors were obtained from a woman under 30 in good health. CDR3s include the opening cysteine and the closing phenylalanine or tryptophan. Fields, in order: CDR3 length, J gene, V gene, D gene, clone size, CDR3 protein, CDR3 DNA. D genes are given only for firm matches. The size of a clone is reported for some rows only, either as once, few or many, or as a class for expanded clones.

cdr3_length: 16
j_call: TRBJ1-2
v_call: TRBV29-1
d_call: NA
clone_size: few
cdr3_aa: CSVEDRTDSPHYGYTF
cdr3_nt: TGCAGCGTTGAAGATAGGACCGACTCCCCTCACTATGGCTACACCTTC

cdr3_length: 14
j_call: TRBJ1-1
v_call: TRBV5-1
d_call: NA
clone_size: NA
cdr3_aa: CASSFGRANTEAFF
cdr3_nt: TGCGCCAGCAGCTTCGGCAGGGCGAACACTGAAGCTTTCTTT

cdr3_length: 13
j_call: TRBJ2-1
v_call: TRBV11-2
d_call: NA
clone_size: few
cdr3_aa: CASSLSWSNEQFF
cdr3_nt: TGTGCCAGCAGCCTTTCGTGGTCGAATGAGCAGTTCTTC

cdr3_length: 12
j_call: TRBJ2-7
v_call: TRBV19
d_call: NA
clone_size: NA
cdr3_aa: CASSRTSHEQYF
cdr3_nt: TGTGCCAGTAGCCGGACCTCTCACGAGCAGTACTTC

cdr3_length: 15
j_call: TRBJ2-2
v_call: TRBV4-3
d_call: TRBD2
clone_size: NA
cdr3_aa: CASSQVGLGGGELFF
cdr3_nt: TGCGCCAGCAGCCAAGTGGGACTAGGGGGCGGGGAGCTGTTTTTT

cdr3_length: 14
j_call: TRBJ2-7
v_call: TRBV11-2
d_call: TRBD1
clone_size: few
cdr3_aa: CASSFTGGADEQYF
cdr3_nt: TGTGCCAGCAGCTTTACAGGGGGCGCGGACGAGCAGTACTTC

cdr3_length: 14
j_call: TRBJ2-7
v_call: TRBV7-9
d_call: TRBD1
clone_size: NA
cdr3_aa: CASNPDRGGYEQYF
cdr3_nt: TGTGCCAGCAATCCTGACAGGGGAGGCTACGAGCAGTACTTC

cdr3_length: 18
j_call: TRBJ2-2
v_call: TRBV11-2
d_call: TRBD2
clone_size: NA
cdr3_aa: CASSAHPIGGGNTGELFF
cdr3_nt: TGTGCCAGCAGCGCCCACCCAATAGGCGGGGGGAACACCGGGGAGCTGTTTTTT

cdr3_length: 12
j_call: TRBJ2-3
v_call: TRBV30
d_call: TRBD1
clone_size: few
cdr3_aa: CAWTGGIDTQYF
cdr3_nt: TGTGCCTGGACAGGGGGAATAGATACGCAGTATTTT

cdr3_length: 17
j_call: TRBJ2-2
v_call: TRBV28
d_call: NA
clone_size: NA
cdr3_aa: CASSLSGVSIRTGELFF
cdr3_nt: TGTGCCAGCAGTTTATCGGGGGTATCAATAAGAACCGGGGAGCTGTTTTTT

cdr3_length: 17
j_call: TRBJ2-1
v_call: TRBV15
d_call: TRBD2
clone_size: few
cdr3_aa: CATSRDHGTSGYNEQFF
cdr3_nt: TGTGCCACCAGCAGAGATCATGGGACTAGCGGCTACAATGAGCAGTTCTTC

cdr3_length: 16
j_call: TRBJ1-1
v_call: TRBV21-1
d_call: NA
clone_size: few
cdr3_aa: CASSLLGGPGVTEAFF
cdr3_nt: TGTGCCAGCAGCCTATTAGGTGGACCGGGCGTCACTGAAGCTTTCTTT

cdr3_length: 15
j_call: TRBJ2-3
v_call: TRBV5-4
d_call: TRBD2
clone_size: NA
cdr3_aa: CASSSIAGVSDTQYF
cdr3_nt: TGTGCCAGCAGCTCGATAGCGGGAGTATCGGATACGCAGTATTTT

cdr3_length: 16
j_call: TRBJ1-6
v_call: TRBV25-1
d_call: TRBD1
clone_size: NA
cdr3_aa: CASSATGGPYNSPLHF
cdr3_nt: TGTGCCAGCAGTGCAACAGGGGGCCCCTATAATTCACCCCTCCACTTT

cdr3_length: 14
j_call: TRBJ2-2
v_call: TRBV11-2
d_call: NA
clone_size: few
cdr3_aa: CASSPGRVTGELFF
cdr3_nt: TGTGCCAGCAGCCCCGGTCGCGTCACCGGGGAGCTGTTTTTT

cdr3_length: 15
j_call: TRBJ2-1
v_call: TRBV7-2
d_call: NA
clone_size: NA
cdr3_aa: CASSQRGIFYNEQFF
cdr3_nt: TGTGCCAGCAGCCAACGAGGGATCTTCTACAATGAGCAGTTCTTC

cdr3_length: 12
j_call: TRBJ2-5
v_call: TRBV15
d_call: NA
clone_size: many
cdr3_aa: CATSRDTGTQYF
cdr3_nt: TGTGCCACCAGCAGAGATACGGGGACCCAGTACTTC

cdr3_length: 14
j_call: TRBJ2-7
v_call: TRBV20-1
d_call: TRBD2
clone_size: few
cdr3_aa: CSARETSGGREQYF
cdr3_nt: TGCAGTGCTCGCGAGACTAGCGGGGGGAGGGAGCAGTACTTC

cdr3_length: 16
j_call: TRBJ2-5
v_call: TRBV7-9
d_call: TRBD1
clone_size: few
cdr3_aa: CASSLARDRATETQYF
cdr3_nt: TGTGCCAGCAGCTTAGCCCGGGACAGGGCCACAGAGACCCAGTACTTC

cdr3_length: 12
j_call: TRBJ2-6
v_call: TRBV7-2
d_call: NA
clone_size: few
cdr3_aa: CASDSRANVLTF
cdr3_nt: TGTGCCAGTGACAGTCGGGCCAACGTCCTGACTTTC

cdr3_length: 14
j_call: TRBJ1-1
v_call: TRBV6-1
d_call: NA
clone_size: few
cdr3_aa: CASRQGSKLTEAFF
cdr3_nt: TGTGCCAGCAGACAGGGATCGAAACTCACTGAAGCTTTCTTT

cdr3_length: 17
j_call: TRBJ2-1
v_call: TRBV18
d_call: TRBD1
clone_size: NA
cdr3_aa: CASSPKTGGSAYNEQFF
cdr3_nt: TGTGCCAGCTCTCCTAAAACAGGGGGGTCTGCCTACAATGAGCAGTTCTTC

cdr3_length: 17
j_call: TRBJ2-1
v_call: TRBV6-5
d_call: NA
clone_size: NA
cdr3_aa: CASSYSIERVTYNEQFF
cdr3_nt: TGTGCCAGCAGTTACTCGATCGAGCGGGTTACCTACAATGAGCAGTTCTTC

cdr3_length: 17
j_call: TRBJ2-3
v_call: TRBV3-1
d_call: NA
clone_size: few
cdr3_aa: CASSENTGPSGADTQYF
cdr3_nt: TGTGCCAGCAGCGAAAATACGGGGCCTTCGGGGGCAGATACGCAGTATTTT

cdr3_length: 14
j_call: TRBJ2-7
v_call: TRBV7-9
d_call: NA
clone_size: NA
cdr3_aa: CASSLGGSFDEQYF
cdr3_nt: TGTGCCAGCAGCTTAGGTGGGAGTTTCGACGAGCAGTACTTC

cdr3_length: 16
j_call: TRBJ2-1
v_call: TRBV2
d_call: TRBD2
clone_size: NA
cdr3_aa: CASPRGGLDRDNEQFF
cdr3_nt: TGTGCCAGCCCCCGAGGCGGACTAGACCGGGACAATGAGCAGTTCTTC

cdr3_length: 15
j_call: TRBJ1-6
v_call: TRBV20-1
d_call: NA
clone_size: many
cdr3_aa: CSARDPFGYNSPLHF
cdr3_nt: TGCAGTGCTAGAGATCCGTTCGGTTATAATTCACCCCTCCACTTT

cdr3_length: 18
j_call: TRBJ2-5
v_call: TRBV14
d_call: TRBD2
clone_size: NA
cdr3_aa: CASSQVGLAAEVIETQYF
cdr3_nt: TGTGCCAGCAGCCAAGTGGGACTAGCGGCAGAGGTGATCGAGACCCAGTACTTC

cdr3_length: 15
j_call: TRBJ2-7
v_call: TRBV5-1
d_call: TRBD1
clone_size: few
cdr3_aa: CASSLEGDSAYEQYF
cdr3_nt: TGCGCCAGCAGCTTGGAGGGGGACAGCGCCTACGAGCAGTACTTC

cdr3_length: 14
j_call: TRBJ2-5
v_call: TRBV12-3/TRBV12-4
d_call: NA
clone_size: NA
cdr3_aa: CASTSRGVQETQYF
cdr3_nt: TGTGCCAGCACCTCGCGAGGAGTCCAAGAGACCCAGTACTTC

cdr3_length: 13
j_call: TRBJ2-7
v_call: TRBV12-3/TRBV12-4
d_call: TRBD1
clone_size: few
cdr3_aa: CASGGQGLSEQYF
cdr3_nt: TGTGCCAGCGGGGGACAGGGCCTAAGCGAGCAGTACTTC

cdr3_length: 15
j_call: TRBJ2-1
v_call: TRBV20-1
d_call: TRBD2
clone_size: NA
cdr3_aa: CSARDYYSSGNEQFF
cdr3_nt: TGCAGTGCTAGAGATTATTATTCTAGCGGGAATGAGCAGTTCTTC

cdr3_length: 15
j_call: TRBJ2-3
v_call: TRBV10-3
d_call: NA
clone_size: NA
cdr3_aa: CAISAGTPSTDTQYF
cdr3_nt: TGTGCCATCAGCGCCGGGACTCCGAGCACAGATACGCAGTATTTT

cdr3_length: 15
j_call: TRBJ2-3
v_call: TRBV5-1
d_call: TRBD2
clone_size: many
cdr3_aa: CASSIQRGRTDTQYF
cdr3_nt: TGCGCCAGCAGCATACAGCGGGGGCGCACAGATACGCAGTATTTT

cdr3_length: 17
j_call: TRBJ2-2
v_call: TRBV12-3/TRBV12-4
d_call: NA
clone_size: NA
cdr3_aa: CASTLYRDTANTGELFF
cdr3_nt: TGTGCCAGCACCCTATACCGGGACACCGCGAACACCGGGGAGCTGTTTTTT

cdr3_length: 16
j_call: TRBJ2-3
v_call: TRBV7-2
d_call: NA
clone_size: NA
cdr3_aa: CASSLVGGPGGDTQYF
cdr3_nt: TGTGCCAGCAGCTTAGTTGGGGGCCCGGGTGGAGATACGCAGTATTTT

cdr3_length: 14
j_call: TRBJ2-1
v_call: TRBV2
d_call: TRBD2
clone_size: NA
cdr3_aa: CASSSSGGQNEQFF
cdr3_nt: TGTGCCAGCAGTTCCAGCGGGGGGCAAAATGAGCAGTTCTTC

cdr3_length: 13
j_call: TRBJ2-3
v_call: TRBV7-2
d_call: NA
clone_size: NA
cdr3_aa: CASRGKGVYTQYF
cdr3_nt: TGTGCCAGCAGAGGAAAGGGAGTTTATACGCAGTATTTT

cdr3_length: 14
j_call: TRBJ2-3
v_call: TRBV12-3/TRBV12-4
d_call: NA
clone_size: NA
cdr3_aa: CASSLGRWGDTQYF
cdr3_nt: TGTGCCAGCAGTTTAGGTCGCTGGGGCGACACGCAGTATTTT

cdr3_length: 19
j_call: TRBJ2-1
v_call: TRBV2
d_call: NA
clone_size: few
cdr3_aa: CASSLGPDTSFISYNEQFF
cdr3_nt: TGTGCCAGCAGTTTAGGTCCGGACACCTCCTTTATCTCCTACAATGAGCAGTTCTTC

cdr3_length: 18
j_call: TRBJ2-4
v_call: TRBV4-2
d_call: TRBD2
clone_size: NA
cdr3_aa: CATHRHSGGAFSQNIQYF
cdr3_nt: TGTGCCACCCATCGGCATAGCGGGGGGGCTTTTTCCCAAAACATTCAGTACTTC

cdr3_length: 15
j_call: TRBJ2-7
v_call: TRBV20-1
d_call: TRBD2
clone_size: NA
cdr3_aa: CSASSKTSGSYEQYF
cdr3_nt: TGCAGTGCTAGTTCTAAGACTAGCGGTTCCTACGAGCAGTACTTC

cdr3_length: 13
j_call: TRBJ1-1
v_call: TRBV7-9
d_call: NA
clone_size: NA
cdr3_aa: CASSFTRETEAFF
cdr3_nt: TGTGCCAGCAGCTTCACCCGCGAGACTGAAGCTTTCTTT

cdr3_length: 14
j_call: TRBJ1-5
v_call: TRBV2
d_call: NA
clone_size: few
cdr3_aa: CASRARAPGQPQHF
cdr3_nt: TGTGCCAGCAGAGCCAGGGCGCCGGGTCAGCCCCAGCATTTT

cdr3_length: 12
j_call: TRBJ1-4
v_call: TRBV20-1
d_call: TRBD1
clone_size: few
cdr3_aa: CSAGTGYEKLFF
cdr3_nt: TGCAGTGCCGGGACAGGCTATGAAAAACTGTTTTTT